The entry below describes one T cell receptor (beta chain). Its target is not known. This specimen belongs to a study of OX40 agonist ivuxolimab in advanced cancers. Study-level information: Males comprised 82.7% of the group, whose mean age was approximately 61 years (range 23 to 79). The eligibility criteria allowed prior anti-PD-1, anti-PD-L1 or anti-CTLA-4 therapy, and approximately 38% had some. Study outcomes and limitations: In the 0.1 to 3.0 mg/kg range, CD4+ and CD8+ blood T cells had expanded clonally by week 6.

From germline, CDR1 is LNHDA and CDR2 SQIVND (reference sequence). This CDR3 contains 14 residues. Between the trimmed V and J ends, which lost 2 bases and 6 bases, there was a span of 14 bases. The data were produced by immunoSEQ multiplex PCR, yet TCRdb's version contains in-frame clones alone and is incomplete. The data contain over 60,000 clones, 85% to 95% of them singletons. Blood got drawn at baseline, again on cycle 4 day 1, and then on cycle 7 day 1. This TCR was recovered from an adult with an advanced solid tumor such as melanoma, head and neck, liver or kidney cancer. Sequences were derived from CD4+ or CD8+ T cells sorted from blood, sampled in a trial of the OX40 agonist ivuxolimab. The chain is built from TRBV19 and TRBJ2-7; perhaps D is TRBD1 or TRBD2 (6 bases each). The CDR3 DNA reads TGTGCCAGTAGTATATCGGGCAGGGGAGGCGAGCAGTACTTC. This encodes CASSISGRGGEQYF.